Each of the 30 T cell receptor beta chains below was sequenced from the same sample in a study of T cell changes during pregnancy in multiple sclerosis. Produced via immunoSEQ multiplex PCR; TCRdb's table is partial and in-frame only. This table has fewer than 90,000 clones, 94% appearing once. The sample in question was peripheral blood, obtained after pregnancy. Receptor source: a female donor in good health, enrolled as a control in a pregnancy study.

The chain joins TRBV7-6 to TRBJ2-1; 9 bases align to TRBD1. The CDR3 sequence is 18 residues long. The trim removed 1 base at V and 2 bases at J, leaving 9 bases unmatched. Germline lookup yields CDR1 SGHVS and CDR2 FNYEAQ. The CDR3 is CASSLVAGGQGPYNEQFF. CDR3 DNA: TGTGCCAGCAGCTTAGTTGCTGGGGGACAGGGTCCCTACAATGAGCAGTTCTTC.

The chain uses TRBV15 and TRBJ2-7; TRBD2 aligns across 8 bases. In germline, CDR1 is LNHNV, CDR2 YYDKDF (reference sequence). With V trimmed by 4 bases and J by 6 bases, 8 bases remained unmatched. The CDR3 contains 14 residues. CDR3 residues: CATSTRAGGAEQYF. Here the CDR3 DNA reads TGTGCCACCAGCACTCGGGCGGGGGGAGCCGAGCAGTACTTC.

In this sample, this clone turned up once. The CDR3 region is CASSSQGARSNSNQPQHF. The CDR3 region has the DNA TGTGCCAGCAGCTCACAGGGGGCGCGTTCAAATAGCAATCAGCCCCAGCATTTT. The V call is TRBV5-6, the J call TRBJ1-5; the match to TRBD1 covers 9 bases. Germline values: CDR1 SGHDT, CDR2 YYEEEE. This CDR3 has 18 amino acids. Trimming took 3 bases from V and 0 from J; bases not matched to a gene: 10.

The gene calls are TRBV28 and TRBJ2-1, with TRBD1 as a possible D gene (6 bases). Per germline, CDR1 MDHEN and CDR2 SYDVKM. The CDR3 has 13 residues. V was cut by 5 bases and J by 8 bases, with 13 bases left in between. CDR3 loop: CASSKQGNDEQFF. The CDR3 nucleotides are TGTGCCAGCAGTAAACAGGGAAATGATGAGCAGTTCTTC.

This rearrangement joins TRBV2 to TRBJ1-2; 8 nucleotides agree with TRBD1. The J segment lost 5 bases and the V segment lost 6 bases, leaving 5 bases of the junction unmatched. The CDR3 loop spans 13 amino acids. Germline V gene sequence: CDR1 SNHLY, CDR2 FYNNEI. The CDR3, as DNA: TGTGCCAGCAGCACAGGGGGTTTATATGGCTACACCTTC. Amino acid sequence: CASSTGGLYGYTF. Looking up the rest from reference TRBV2 and TRBJ1-2 gives the full variable domain: EPEVTQTPSHQVTQMGQEVILRCVPISNHLYFYWYRQILGQKVEFLVSFYNNEISEKSEIFDDQFSVERPDGSNFTLKIRSTKLEDSAMYFCASSTGGLYGYTFGSGTRLTVV.

V and J are TRBV5-6 and TRBJ2-7; TRBD1 aligns across 8 bases. There are 13 residues in the CDR3. V dropped 9 bases and J dropped 3; count of bases not matched to a gene: 8. Germline V gene lookup returns CDR1 SGHDT and CDR2 YYEEEE. The CDR3 region is CATHRGTVYEQYF. The CDR3 nucleotides read TGTGCCACCCACAGGGGGACAGTCTACGAGCAGTACTTC.

The rearrangement joins TRBV14 to TRBJ2-1, with 9 bases fitting TRBD1. CDR3 size: 16 residues. CDR1 and CDR2 from the germline V gene are SGHDN and FVKESK. V shed 3 bases and J 2 bases; nucleotides not matched to a gene: 5. As DNA, the CDR3 is TGTGCCAGCAGCCATATGACAGGGGGACCCTACAATGAGCAGTTCTTC. Protein product: CASSHMTGGPYNEQFF.

The chain combines TRBV15 with TRBJ2-6, with D possibly matching TRBD1 (5 bases). Looked up from germline, CDR1 is LNHNV and CDR2 is YYDKDF (reference sequence). The length of the CDR3 is 18 residues. Trimming stripped 1 base from V and 0 bases from J, with 13 bases between. CDR3 sequence reads: CATSRGGGLYSGANVLTF. CDR3 in DNA: TGTGCCACCAGCAGAGGGGGCGGCCTTTACTCTGGGGCCAACGTCCTGACTTTC. The complete variable domain, with remaining parts taken from reference TRBV15 and TRBJ2-6, reads DAMVIQNPRYQVTQFGKPVTLSCSQTLNHNVMYWYQQKSSQAPKLLFHYYDKDFNNEADTPDNFQSRRPNTSFCFLDIRSPGLGDTAMYLCATSRGGGLYSGANVLTFGAGSRLTVL.

The CDR3 reads CASSQDGPPYGGTGELFF. DNA of the CDR3: TGTGCCAGCAGCCAAGATGGGCCCCCCTACGGTGGCACCGGGGAGCTGTTTTTT. This rearrangement joins TRBV4-2 to TRBJ2-2; D is uncertain. The CDR3 covers 18 residues. From germline, CDR1 is LGHNA and CDR2 YNFKEQ. Deletions cut 0 bases from V and 4 bases from J, with 18 bases between.

This rearrangement joins TRBV11-2 to TRBJ2-4; a possible D gene is TRBD2 (5 bases). Looked up from germline, CDR1 is SGHAT and CDR2 is FQNNGV. The CDR3 runs to 14 residues. V was clipped by 5 bases and J by 2 bases, with 10 bases between them. The CDR3 is CASSASFPKNIQYF. For the CDR3, the DNA is TGTGCCAGCAGCGCTAGCTTCCCCAAAAACATTCAGTACTTC.

The chain uses TRBV7-8 and TRBJ2-3; 11 nucleotides agree with TRBD2. V was pared by 5 bases and J by 4 bases, with 8 bases of the junction left unmatched. The CDR3 is 16 amino acids. Germline CDR1 and CDR2: SGHVS and FQNEAQ. The CDR3 region is CASSPKLAGVSDTQYF. CDR3 nucleotides: TGTGCCAGCAGCCCTAAACTAGCGGGAGTTTCAGATACGCAGTATTTT.

The chain employs TRBV2 and TRBJ2-2, with 7 nucleotides matching TRBD1. This CDR3 is 15 amino acids long. Trimming cost V 8 bases and J 4 bases; bases outside gene matches: 10. Germline CDR1 and CDR2: SNHLY and FYNNEI. As DNA, the CDR3 is TGTGCCAGCGTCGGTCCACAGGGGACCACCGGGGAGCTGTTTTTT. This gives the protein CASVGPQGTTGELFF.

In the case of this clone: This CDR3 is also generated by other DNA sequences in the sample. The J gene is TRBJ1-3, the V gene TRBV5-4; a possible D gene is TRBD1 (5 bases). There are 14 residues in the CDR3. The ends were cut back, 1 base at V and 4 bases at J, with 9 bases in the middle. Germline V gene data show CDR1 as SGHNT and CDR2 as YYREEE (reference sequence). The CDR3 protein is CASSLQGSGNTIYF. In DNA form, the CDR3 reads TGTGCCAGCAGCTTGCAGGGTTCGGGAAACACCATATATTTT.

V and J are TRBV16 and TRBJ1-2; D is uncertain. V was clipped by 0 bases and J by 3 bases, with 8 bases between them. CDR3 length: 14 residues. The germline gives CDR1 KGHSY, CDR2 FQNENV. This chain's CDR3 is CASSQSITDYGYTF. For the CDR3, the DNA is TGTGCCAGCAGCCAATCGATAACAGACTATGGCTACACCTTC. The full variable domain, its missing parts supplied by reference TRBV16 and TRBJ1-2, is GEEVAQTPKHLVRGEGQKAKLYCAPIKGHSYVFWYQQVLKNEFKFLISFQNENVFDETGMPKERFSAKCLPNSPCSLEIQATKLEDSAVYFCASSQSITDYGYTFGSGTRLTVV.

This chain joins TRBV5-1 and TRBJ2-5; D is perhaps TRBD1 (5 bases). Trimming removed 0 bases at V and 4 bases at J, with 13 bases between. This CDR3 comprises 15 residues. Germline V gene sequence: CDR1 SGHRS, CDR2 YFSETQ. The CDR3 sequence is CASSLGQGMGETQYF. CDR3 nucleotide sequence: TGCGCCAGCAGCTTGGGGCAGGGAATGGGAGAGACCCAGTACTTC.

About this clone: The sample carries other DNA sequences with the same CDR3. The chain carries TRBV6-5 and TRBJ2-7; tentative D call: TRBD2 (6 bases). Trimming took 5 bases from V and 0 from J, leaving 11 bases between them. Germline CDR1 and CDR2: MNHEY and SVGAGI. The CDR3 is made up of 14 amino acids. The CDR3: CASSPSGSSYEQYF. In nucleotides, the CDR3 is TGTGCCAGCAGTCCCTCCGGGAGCTCCTACGAGCAGTACTTC.

The chain links TRBV5-4 to TRBJ2-7; TRBD2 aligns across 11 bases. V trimming: 1 base; J trimming: 2 bases; junction bases outside the gene matches: 14. Germline CDR1 is SGHNT and CDR2 is YYREEE (reference sequence). This CDR3 region has 19 residues. The CDR3 loop reads CASSLRLAGGGAFPYEQYF. Written as DNA, the CDR3 is TGTGCCAGCAGCTTGCGGCTAGCGGGAGGAGGGGCGTTCCCCTACGAGCAGTACTTC.

J is TRBJ2-3 and V is TRBV4-2; D may be TRBD1 (5 bases). This CDR3 comprises 16 residues. V lost 0 bases and J 3 bases, leaving 13 bases between the germline ends. Germline-derived CDR1 and CDR2 are LGHNA and YNFKEQ. The DNA of the CDR3 is TGTGCCAGCAGCCAAGAAAGGGGCAGCCTAACAGATACGCAGTATTTT. This gives the protein CASSQERGSLTDTQYF.

The CDR3 sequence: CASTLGGRGRTTGELFF. The CDR3 DNA reads as TGTGCCAGCACCCTGGGGGGCAGGGGGCGGACCACCGGGGAGCTGTTTTTT. This sequence joins TRBV5-5 and TRBJ2-2, with TRBD1 matching 8 bases. The J segment lost 4 bases and the V segment lost 6 bases, leaving 14 bases of the junction unmatched. Germline V gene sequence: CDR1 SGHKS, CDR2 YYEKEE (reference sequence). The CDR3 is 17 residues long.

The rearrangement links TRBV7-6 to TRBJ2-7; TRBD1 matches at 9 bases. The trim removed 5 bases at V and 4 bases at J, leaving 15 bases unmatched. CDR3 length: 17 amino acids. Germline V gene data show CDR1 as SGHVS and CDR2 as FNYEAQ. In DNA, the CDR3 is TGTGCCAGCAGCGGTGACTTCTCCGGGACAGGGAGGTACGAGCAGTACTTC. Translation: CASSGDFSGTGRYEQYF. The full variable domain, with the rest looked up from reference TRBV7-6 and TRBJ2-7, is GAGVSQSPRYKVTKRGQDVALRCDPISGHVSLYWYRQALGQGPEFLTYFNYEAQQDKSGLPNDRFSAERPEGSISTLTIQRTEQRDSAMYRCASSGDFSGTGRYEQYFGPGTRLTVT.

The chain links TRBV28 to TRBJ1-1; no firm D call. In germline, CDR1 is MDHEN, CDR2 SYDVKM. V lost 7 bases and J 1 base, leaving 10 bases between the germline ends. There are 13 residues in the CDR3. Here the CDR3 reads CASTYSGNTEAFF. In nucleotides, the CDR3 is TGTGCCAGCACCTATTCCGGGAACACTGAAGCTTTCTTT.

This chain joins TRBV30 and TRBJ2-6; 10 positions match TRBD1. Germline loops: CDR1 GTSNPN, CDR2 SVGIG (reference sequence). The CDR3 loop spans 15 amino acids. V lost 7 bases and J lost 4; bases outside the gene matches: 7. Here the CDR3 DNA reads TGTGCCTACAGACAGGGGGCAACCGGGGCCAACGTCCTGACTTTC. It yields the protein CAYRQGATGANVLTF.

The rearrangement joins TRBV6-5 to TRBJ2-7; 12 nucleotides agree with TRBD2. The V segment lost 5 bases and the J segment 6 bases; nucleotides outside the gene matches: 5. The CDR3 sequence is 14 residues long. Germline V lookup: CDR1 MNHEY, CDR2 SVGAGI. CDR3 in amino acids: CASSPTSGSREQYF. In DNA, the CDR3 is TGTGCCAGCAGTCCGACTAGCGGGAGTCGCGAGCAGTACTTC.

This clone turned up a few times. J is TRBJ2-5 and V is TRBV9; TRBD2 agrees at 9 bases. This CDR3 spans 15 amino acids. Per germline, CDR1 SGDLS and CDR2 YYNGEE. The V segment lost 4 bases and the J segment 5 bases; nucleotides outside the gene matches: 9. The CDR3: CASSPFSGSGETQYF. The CDR3 nucleotides read TGTGCCAGCAGCCCTTTTAGCGGGAGCGGGGAGACCCAGTACTTC.

CDR3 region: CASSVVGRSSGANVLTF. Here the CDR3 DNA reads TGTGCCAGCAGCGTAGTTGGGCGCAGCTCTGGGGCCAACGTCCTGACTTTC. J is TRBJ2-6 and V is TRBV9; D is undetermined. Germline V gene lookup returns CDR1 SGDLS and CDR2 YYNGEE. The germline V and J ends were trimmed by 0 bases and 0 bases, with 10 bases remaining between them. There are 17 residues in the CDR3.

The chain joins TRBV6-5 to TRBJ1-2, with 9 nucleotides matching TRBD1. CDR3 length: 15 residues. The J segment lost 6 bases and the V segment lost 5 bases, leaving 10 bases of the junction unmatched. CDR1 is MNHEY and CDR2 is SVGAGI in the germline V gene. The CDR3 spells CASSPTGQGLNGYTF. CDR3 in DNA: TGTGCCAGCAGTCCCACGGGACAGGGATTAAATGGCTACACCTTC.

The V and J genes are TRBV11-2 and TRBJ2-1; TRBD1 matches at 8 bases. Germline CDR1 is SGHAT and CDR2 is FQNNGV. V dropped 1 base and J dropped 4; count of bases not matched to a gene: 6. The CDR3 runs to 16 residues. The DNA for the CDR3 is TGTGCCAGCAGCTTAGTGCTGGACAGGGCTTACAATGAGCAGTTCTTC. Translating it yields CASSLVLDRAYNEQFF.

This clone showed up just once. V usage is TRBV5-1 and J usage is TRBJ2-5; D is uncertain. Germline CDR1 and CDR2: SGHRS and YFSETQ. Trimming shortened V by 2 bases and J by 5 bases, and 4 bases separated the two germline ends. This CDR3 comprises 11 residues. The CDR3 protein is CASSFYETQYF. Written as DNA, the CDR3 is TGCGCCAGCAGCTTCTACGAGACCCAGTACTTC. Using reference TRBV5-1 and TRBJ2-5 for the parts outside the CDR3, the full variable domain is KAGVTQTPRYLIKTRGQQVTLSCSPISGHRSVSWYQQTPGQGLQFLFEYFSETQRNKGNFPGRFSGRQFSNSRSEMNVSTLELGDSALYLCASSFYETQYFGPGTRLLVL.

V usage is TRBV27 and J usage is TRBJ2-2, with 13 nucleotides matching TRBD2. V lost 5 bases to trimming and J lost 5 bases; unmatched junction nucleotides: 5. Germline loops: CDR1 MNHEY, CDR2 SMNVEV (reference sequence). The CDR3 is 16 amino acids. The CDR3 here is CASSGRTSGGTGELFF. In DNA, the CDR3 is TGTGCCAGCAGTGGGCGGACTAGCGGGGGTACCGGGGAGCTGTTTTTT.

Here the CDR3 reads CAWGGLAGAKEQYF. The CDR3 DNA sequence: TGTGCCTGGGGGGGACTAGCGGGAGCAAAGGAGCAGTACTTC. V usage is TRBV5-4 and J usage is TRBJ2-7; 14 positions agree with TRBD2. There are 14 residues in the CDR3. Trimming took 10 bases from V and 7 from J; bases not matched to a gene: 10. Germline lookup yields CDR1 SGHNT and CDR2 YYREEE (reference sequence).